Below are 3 T cell receptor beta chains sequenced from a single sample in a study of metastatic and nonmetastatic thyroid tumors. TCRdb re-analyzed the PCR reads using MiXCR. The top ten hold 14% of the sample, which has roughly 12,000 clones, over 20% seen once. Thyroid surgery had not been preceded by any treatment in any patient. Sequenced: adjacent normal tissue. The receptor source for this set is a female donor with papillary thyroid cancer or a benign thyroid nodule (not recorded which). Some clones in this sample may be carry-over from other donors' samples.

Judged by abundance, this clone is medium-sized. V gene TRBV5-1 combines with J gene TRBJ1-2; 8 bases line up with TRBD1. Germline-derived CDR1 and CDR2 are SGHRS and YFSETQ. The CDR3 sequence is 15 residues long. V lost 4 bases and J lost 6; bases outside the gene matches: 11. CDR3 nucleotides: TGCGCCAGCAGCCTCACGTCGACAGGGGAGGATGGCTACACCTTC. Amino acid sequence: CASSLTSTGEDGYTF.

The J gene is TRBJ2-7, the V gene TRBV28; tentatively, D is TRBD2 (6 bases). Germline loops: CDR1 MDHEN, CDR2 SYDVKM. V gave up 6 bases and J gave up 0 bases, with 15 bases separating them. The CDR3 covers 15 residues. CDR3 loop: CASSPAGHNSYEQYF. For the CDR3, the DNA is TGTGCCAGCAGCCCTGCGGGGCACAACTCCTACGAGCAGTACTTC.

The rearrangement uses TRBV6-2 or TRBV6-3 and TRBJ2-7, with TRBD2 as a possible D gene (5 bases). Between the trimmed V and J ends, which lost 5 bases and 3 bases, there was a span of 11 bases. CDR3 length: 13 amino acids. Germline V gene sequence: CDR1 MNHEY, CDR2 SVGEGT. The CDR3 here is CASSRTGNYEQYF. CDR3 nucleotides: TGTGCCAGCAGTAGGACGGGGAACTACGAGCAGTACTTC.